Shown below are 27 T cell receptor beta chains from a single sample sequenced in a study of cytomegalovirus exposure and HLA in healthy donors. PCR amplification relied on 60 Vbeta primers (plus 13 Jbeta primers). Repertoires were generated with immunoSEQ multiplex PCR, while TCRdb's copy carries only in-frame clones and drops some. The sample holds roughly 170,000 clones; around four fifths are singletons and the top ten take about 1.3%. The sequenced material came from PBMCs. The receptors come from a man in his thirties or forties in good health and CMV-seronegative.

CDR3 in DNA: TGTGCCAGCGCCCCGGGACTGCCGAACACTGAAGCTTTCTTT. This sequence encodes CASAPGLPNTEAFF. The chain joins TRBV6-5 to TRBJ1-1; D possibly corresponds to TRBD1 (5 bases). Trimming removed 8 bases from V and 1 base from J, with 14 bases in between. This CDR3 spans 14 amino acids. Per germline, CDR1 MNHEY and CDR2 SVGAGI.

This clone showed up just once. CDR3 loop: CASSPSSGVYNEQFF. CDR3 sequence (DNA): TGTGCCAGCTCACCATCCAGCGGGGTTTACAATGAGCAGTTCTTC. The V gene is TRBV18, the J gene TRBJ2-1, with 7 bases fitting TRBD2. Trimming cost V 2 bases and J 4 bases; bases outside gene matches: 5. The germline V gene has CDR1 KGHSH and CDR2 LQKENI. CDR3 length: 15 residues.

This clone has just a few counts. This chain uses TRBV25-1 with TRBJ2-4, with 7 bases matching TRBD1. The CDR3 has 14 amino acids. V shed 4 bases and J 3 bases; nucleotides not matched to a gene: 3. Germline assignment: CDR1 MGHDK and CDR2 SYGVNS. This CDR3 reads CASSGDRVKNIQYF. The CDR3 bases are TGTGCCAGCAGTGGAGACAGGGTCAAAAACATTCAGTACTTC.

The J gene is TRBJ1-4, the V gene TRBV7-9; the D is unclear. This CDR3 has 12 residues. Germline V gene lookup returns CDR1 SEHNR and CDR2 FQNEAQ (reference sequence). The ends were cut back, 5 bases at V and 8 bases at J, with 9 bases in the middle. The CDR3 DNA follows: TGTGCCAGCAGCCCTCGGAGCGAAAAACTGTTTTTT. It is translated as CASSPRSEKLFF. Filled out from reference TRBV7-9 and TRBJ1-4, the complete variable domain reads DTGVSQNPRHKITKRGQNVTFRCDPISEHNRLYWYRQTLGQGPEFLTYFQNEAQLEKSRLLSDRFSAERPKGSFSTLEIQRTEQGDSAMYLCASSPRSEKLFFGSGTQLSVL.

The chain recombines TRBV13 with TRBJ1-1; a weak D match, TRBD1 (5 bases). Per germline, CDR1 PRHDT and CDR2 FYEKMQ (reference sequence). Trimming pared 5 bases from V and 1 base from J, leaving 5 bases between. The CDR3 has 12 residues. CDR3 coding DNA: TGTGCCAGCAGCGACAGGAACACTGAAGCTTTCTTT. Translating it yields CASSDRNTEAFF.

The rearrangement uses TRBV7-9 and TRBJ2-6; the D gene is possibly TRBD1 (6 bases). The CDR3 covers 16 residues. Germline CDR1 SEHNR, CDR2 FQNEAQ (reference sequence). V gave up 6 bases and J gave up 0 bases, with 12 bases separating them. This CDR3 reads CASSLQGPSGANVLTF. The CDR3 DNA is TGTGCCAGCAGTCTACAGGGACCCTCTGGGGCCAACGTCCTGACTTTC.

This clone has a handful of counts. This rearrangement joins TRBV5-1 to TRBJ1-1; 7 nucleotides match TRBD1. The CDR3 is 13 amino acids. With V trimmed by 2 bases and J by 4 bases, 2 bases remained unmatched. Looked up from germline, CDR1 is SGHRS and CDR2 is YFSETQ. The CDR3 here is CASSFRDSTEAFF. The DNA of the CDR3 is TGCGCCAGCAGCTTCCGGGACAGCACTGAAGCTTTCTTT.

This chain connects TRBV7-2 to TRBJ1-2, with a possible D match to TRBD1 (5 bases). Germline-derived CDR1 and CDR2 are SGHTA and FQGNSA. Trimming took 1 base from V and 8 from J, leaving 14 bases between them. The CDR3 runs to 14 residues. The CDR3 here is CASSLGGVGLGYTF. The DNA of the CDR3 is TGTGCCAGCAGCTTAGGGGGGGTCGGTTTAGGCTACACCTTC.

The V call is TRBV30, the J call TRBJ1-1; tentatively, D is TRBD1 (5 bases). Trimming left V 5 bases short and J 7 bases short, with 8 bases between. This CDR3 spans 10 amino acids. CDR1 and CDR2 (germline): GTSNPN, SVGIG (reference sequence). CDR3 nucleotide sequence: TGTGCCTGGTTCAGGGTTGAAGCTTTCTTT. It translates to CAWFRVEAFF.

The V gene is TRBV5-1, the J gene TRBJ2-7, with TRBD1 as a possible D gene (6 bases). The CDR3 extends over 14 amino acids. V lost 0 bases, J lost 2 bases, and 9 bases lay in between. Germline-derived CDR1 and CDR2 are SGHRS and YFSETQ. In DNA, the CDR3 is TGCGCCAGCAGCTTGGACAGGGCTGCCTACGAGCAGTACTTC. This encodes CASSLDRAAYEQYF.

This chain links TRBV7-3 with TRBJ2-1; D might be TRBD1 (6 bases). CDR3 length equals 14 residues. Germline values: CDR1 SGHTA, CDR2 FQGTGA. V lost 4 bases and J lost 8, with 15 bases in between. Here the CDR3 reads CASSSKAGADEQFF. The DNA of the CDR3 is TGTGCCAGCAGCTCAAAGGCAGGGGCTGATGAGCAGTTCTTC.

The genes are TRBV15 and TRBJ2-6; D is unclear. This CDR3 contains 18 residues. V was shortened by 0 bases and J by 0 bases, with 12 bases between the two germline ends. The germline V gene encodes CDR1 LNHNV and CDR2 YYDKDF (reference sequence). Written as DNA, the CDR3 is TGTGCCACCAGCAGAGAACGCAGGTTGAGCTCTGGGGCCAACGTCCTGACTTTC. This encodes CATSRERRLSSGANVLTF. The variable domain in full, with the rest retrieved from reference TRBV15 and TRBJ2-6, is DAMVIQNPRYQVTQFGKPVTLSCSQTLNHNVMYWYQQKSSQAPKLLFHYYDKDFNNEADTPDNFQSRRPNTSFCFLDIRSPGLGDTAMYLCATSRERRLSSGANVLTFGAGSRLTVL.

This clone occurred a few times. The J gene is TRBJ2-7, the V gene TRBV11-2; 7 bases map to TRBD1. In germline, CDR1 is SGHAT, CDR2 FQNNGV. The ends lost 5 bases at V and 2 bases at J; junction bases unmatched: 9. The CDR3 contains 15 residues. This CDR3 is CASSAKTGDPYEQYF. Written as DNA, the CDR3 is TGTGCCAGCAGCGCCAAAACAGGGGACCCCTACGAGCAGTACTTC.

The genes are TRBV5-1 and TRBJ2-7, with 11 bases fitting TRBD1. The V and J ends lost 4 bases and 6 bases, in that order; junction bases with no gene match: 3. CDR1 is SGHRS and CDR2 is YFSETQ in the germline V gene. This CDR3 is 13 amino acids long. The CDR3 region is CASSPGTGGEQYF. In DNA, the CDR3 is TGCGCCAGCAGCCCCGGGACAGGGGGCGAGCAGTACTTC.

CDR3 loop: CAIVPGGAINEQFF. CDR3 sequence (DNA): TGTGCCATTGTTCCAGGGGGCGCCATCAATGAGCAGTTCTTC. The chain uses TRBV10-3 and TRBJ2-1; 8 nucleotides align to TRBD1. This CDR3 is built from 14 residues. Per germline, CDR1 ENHRY and CDR2 SYGVKD. The trim removed 9 bases at V and 6 bases at J, leaving 10 bases unmatched.

The gene calls are TRBV5-1 and TRBJ1-3; D not resolved. V was clipped by 7 bases and J by 2 bases, with 13 bases between them. CDR1 and CDR2 from the germline V gene are SGHRS and YFSETQ. The CDR3 extends over 14 amino acids. As DNA, the CDR3 is TGCGCCAGCCGGGCGGCGGGGACTGGAAACACCATATATTTT. Translating gives CASRAAGTGNTIYF.

Turning to this clone: Additional DNA sequences in this sample encode the identical CDR3. The genes are TRBV20-1 and TRBJ2-5; possible D gene TRBD1, 5 bases. Deletions cut 5 bases from V and 2 bases from J, with 6 bases between. CDR1 and CDR2 from the germline V gene are DFQATT and SNEGSKA (reference sequence). This CDR3 contains 11 residues. CDR3 residues: CSARQQETQYF. In DNA form, the CDR3 reads TGCAGTGCTCGACAGCAAGAGACCCAGTACTTC.

The rearrangement joins TRBV2 to TRBJ1-3, with 9 bases matching TRBD1. This CDR3 spans 15 amino acids. Germline trimming cut 5 bases from V and 0 bases from J; bases unmatched to any gene: 2. Germline V gene data show CDR1 as SNHLY and CDR2 as FYNNEI. The CDR3 protein is CASSMGQGSGNTIYF. The CDR3 bases are TGTGCCAGCAGTATGGGACAGGGCTCTGGAAACACCATATATTTT.

The gene calls are TRBV7-2 and TRBJ2-7; 9 bases are a match to TRBD1. This CDR3 has 13 residues. Germline trimming cut 7 bases from V and 6 bases from J; bases unmatched to any gene: 7. Germline CDR1 and CDR2: SGHTA and FQGNSA. Here the CDR3 reads CASNPGQGFEQYF. The CDR3 nucleotides read TGTGCCAGCAACCCGGGACAGGGCTTCGAGCAGTACTTC. Supplemented by reference TRBV7-2 and TRBJ2-7, the full variable domain reads GAGVSQSPSNKVTEKGKDVELRCDPISGHTALYWYRQSLGQGLEFLIYFQGNSAPDKSGLPSDRFSAERTGGSVSTLTIQRTQQEDSAVYLCASNPGQGFEQYFGPGTRLTVT.

This clone has a handful of counts. The rearrangement uses TRBV6-5 and TRBJ2-7, with TRBD2 matching 8 bases. CDR1 MNHEY and CDR2 SVGAGI come from the germline V gene. The CDR3 sequence is 15 residues long. The J segment lost 6 bases and the V segment lost 6 bases, leaving 13 bases of the junction unmatched. Written as DNA, the CDR3 is TGTGCCAGCAGCTCCGCGGCTAGCGGGTCTCGCGAGCAGTACTTC. It encodes CASSSAASGSREQYF.

The CDR3 DNA reads as TGTGCCAGCTCATTCCAAACTGCCGTCGATGGCTACACCTTC. It encodes CASSFQTAVDGYTF. The chain recombines TRBV18 with TRBJ1-2; no definite D call. The V and J ends lost 5 bases and 6 bases respectively, with 16 bases between them. The CDR3 is 14 amino acids. The germline V gene has CDR1 KGHSH and CDR2 LQKENI.

This chain connects TRBV15 to TRBJ1-2; D remains unclear. Germline loops: CDR1 LNHNV, CDR2 YYDKDF (reference sequence). The CDR3 totals 13 residues. With 1 base removed from V and 8 bases from J, the gap between germline ends came to 11 bases. The CDR3 nucleotides read TGTGCCACCAGCAGAGGAGCCAGAGCGGGCTACACCTTC. Translated: CATSRGARAGYTF.

The rearrangement uses TRBV13 and TRBJ2-5; TRBD1 matches 8 bases. Germline assignment: CDR1 PRHDT and CDR2 FYEKMQ (reference sequence). V lost 4 bases, J lost 2 bases, and 9 bases stayed unmatched. This CDR3 has 16 residues. The CDR3 here is CASSSRQGWNQETQYF. In DNA, the CDR3 is TGTGCCAGCAGCTCACGACAGGGGTGGAATCAAGAGACCCAGTACTTC.

This clone was recorded a few times. V and J are TRBV27 and TRBJ2-3; 9 positions agree with TRBD2. CDR1 and CDR2 from the germline V gene are MNHEY and SMNVEV (reference sequence). The CDR3 spans 17 residues. The V and J ends lost 2 bases and 2 bases, in that order; junction bases with no gene match: 8. CDR3 nucleotide sequence: TGTGCCAGCAGTTTAAGGGTAGCGGGGGCCCCCACAGATACGCAGTATTTT. It encodes CASSLRVAGAPTDTQYF.

The chain combines TRBV11-3 with TRBJ2-7; 7 nucleotides match TRBD1. With 5 bases clipped from V and 3 bases from J, the junction kept 10 bases outside the gene matches. The CDR3 length is 15 residues. Germline V gives CDR1 SGHNT, CDR2 YENEEA. The CDR3 is CASSARTGLSYEQYF. The DNA of the CDR3 is TGTGCCAGCAGCGCACGGACAGGCCTTAGCTACGAGCAGTACTTC.

The rearrangement links TRBV7-8 to TRBJ2-7, with a weak D call TRBD2 (5 bases). The CDR3 sequence is 16 residues long. CDR1 is SGHVS, CDR2 FQNEAQ, per germline. Trimming cost V 5 bases and J 3 bases, with 20 bases left between them. The CDR3 loop is CASSLTPRDPDYEQYF. CDR3 in DNA: TGTGCCAGCAGCCTAACTCCCCGGGATCCAGACTACGAGCAGTACTTC.

The chain carries TRBV6-5 and TRBJ2-4, with D maybe TRBD1 (5 bases). CDR1 MNHEY and CDR2 SVGAGI come from the germline V gene. V was clipped by 7 bases and J by 0 bases, with 13 bases between them. CDR3 length: 15 amino acids. CDR3 in DNA: TGTGCCAGCACGGCAGGGTTCGGAGCCAAAAACATTCAGTACTTC. Translation: CASTAGFGAKNIQYF.